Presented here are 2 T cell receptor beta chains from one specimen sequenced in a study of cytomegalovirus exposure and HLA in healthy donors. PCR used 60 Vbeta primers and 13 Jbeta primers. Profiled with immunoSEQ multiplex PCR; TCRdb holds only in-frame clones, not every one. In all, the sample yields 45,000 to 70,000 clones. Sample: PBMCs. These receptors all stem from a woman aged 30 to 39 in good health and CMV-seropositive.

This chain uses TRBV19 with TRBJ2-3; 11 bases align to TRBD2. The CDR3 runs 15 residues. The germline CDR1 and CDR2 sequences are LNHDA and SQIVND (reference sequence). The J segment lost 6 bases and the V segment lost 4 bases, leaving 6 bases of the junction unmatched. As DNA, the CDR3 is TGTGCCAGTAGTAGGTTAGCGGGAGGGGTGGATACGCAGTATTTT. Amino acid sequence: CASSRLAGGVDTQYF.

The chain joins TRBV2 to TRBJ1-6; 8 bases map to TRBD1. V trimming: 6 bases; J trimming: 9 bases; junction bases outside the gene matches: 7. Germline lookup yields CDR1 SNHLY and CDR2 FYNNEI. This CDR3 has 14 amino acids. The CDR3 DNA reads TGTGCCAGCAGGCCAGGGGGCAGTGGTTCACCCCTCCACTTT. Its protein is CASRPGGSGSPLHF.